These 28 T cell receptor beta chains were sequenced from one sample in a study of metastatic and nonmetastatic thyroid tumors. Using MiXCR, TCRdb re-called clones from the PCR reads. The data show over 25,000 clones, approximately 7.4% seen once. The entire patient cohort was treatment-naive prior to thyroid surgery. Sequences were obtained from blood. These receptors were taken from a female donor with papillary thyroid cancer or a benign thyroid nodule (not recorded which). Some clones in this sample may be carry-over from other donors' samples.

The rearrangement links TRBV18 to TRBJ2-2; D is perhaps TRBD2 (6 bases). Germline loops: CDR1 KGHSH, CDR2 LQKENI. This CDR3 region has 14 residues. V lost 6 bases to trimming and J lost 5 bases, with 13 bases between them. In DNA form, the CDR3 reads TGTGCCAGCTCCCCTGGAGCGGGTACCGGGGAGCTGTTTTTT. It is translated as CASSPGAGTGELFF.

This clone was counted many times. CDR3 loop: CASSYGGAMETQYF. DNA of the CDR3: TGTGCCAGCAGTTACGGGGGGGCCATGGAGACCCAGTACTTC. The chain links TRBV6-6 to TRBJ2-5, with D maybe TRBD2 (7 bases). CDR3 length: 14 residues. Trimming shortened V by 2 bases and J by 5 bases, and 12 bases separated the two germline ends. Germline V CDR1 and CDR2: MNHNY, SVGAGI (reference sequence).

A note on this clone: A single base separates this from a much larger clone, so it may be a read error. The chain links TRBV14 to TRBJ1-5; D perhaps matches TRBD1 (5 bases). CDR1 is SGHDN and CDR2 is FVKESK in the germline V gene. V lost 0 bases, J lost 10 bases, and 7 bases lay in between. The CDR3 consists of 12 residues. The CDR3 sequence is CASSQDRAPQHF. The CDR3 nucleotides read TGTGCCAGCAGCCAAGACAGGGCCCCCCAGCATTTT.

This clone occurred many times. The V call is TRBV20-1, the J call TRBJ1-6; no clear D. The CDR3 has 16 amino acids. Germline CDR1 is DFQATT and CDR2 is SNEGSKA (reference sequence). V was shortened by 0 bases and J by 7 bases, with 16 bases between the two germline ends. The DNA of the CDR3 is TGCAGTGCTAGAGATACGGCCAAGCGGTGGAATTCACCCCTCCACTTT. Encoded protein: CSARDTAKRWNSPLHF.

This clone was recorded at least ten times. DNA for the CDR3: TGCGCCAGCAGCTTAAACGGCGGGGAGCTGTTTTTT. This sequence encodes CASSLNGGELFF. The chain is built from TRBV5-1 and TRBJ2-2, with D hard to call. Germline V gene data show CDR1 as SGHRS and CDR2 as YFSETQ. CDR3 length: 12 residues. V was shortened by 2 bases and J by 7 bases, with 6 bases between the two germline ends.

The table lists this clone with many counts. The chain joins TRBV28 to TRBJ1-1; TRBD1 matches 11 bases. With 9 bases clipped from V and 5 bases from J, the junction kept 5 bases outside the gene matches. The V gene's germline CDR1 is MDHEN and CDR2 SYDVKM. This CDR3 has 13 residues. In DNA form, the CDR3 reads TGTGCCAGTTACGGGACAGGGGGGACTGAAGCTTTCTTT. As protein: CASYGTGGTEAFF.

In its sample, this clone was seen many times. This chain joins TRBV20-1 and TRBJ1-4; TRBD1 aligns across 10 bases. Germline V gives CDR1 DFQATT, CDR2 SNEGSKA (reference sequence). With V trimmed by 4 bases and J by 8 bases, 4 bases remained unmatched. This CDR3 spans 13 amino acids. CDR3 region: CSAKTGGKEKLFF. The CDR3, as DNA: TGCAGTGCTAAGACAGGGGGCAAAGAAAAACTGTTTTTT.

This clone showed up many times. CDR3 loop: CSVGQAYEQYF. In DNA, the CDR3 is TGCAGCGTTGGACAGGCCTACGAGCAGTACTTC. V is TRBV29-1 and J is TRBJ2-7; tentative D call: TRBD1 (6 bases). The CDR3 length is 11 residues. In germline, CDR1 is SQVTM, CDR2 ANQGSEA. Trimming cost V 4 bases and J 2 bases, with 6 bases left between them.

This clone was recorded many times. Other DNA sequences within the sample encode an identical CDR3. The CDR3 region is CASSAPMGEGKQADTQYF. As DNA, the CDR3 is TGTGCCAGCAGCGCCCCCATGGGGGAGGGGAAGCAAGCAGATACGCAGTATTTT. The gene calls are TRBV9 and TRBJ2-3; 7 bases fit TRBD2. The CDR3 totals 18 residues. The germline gives CDR1 SGDLS, CDR2 YYNGEE. The junction had 17 bases not matched to a gene; V was cut back by 3 bases and J by 4 bases.

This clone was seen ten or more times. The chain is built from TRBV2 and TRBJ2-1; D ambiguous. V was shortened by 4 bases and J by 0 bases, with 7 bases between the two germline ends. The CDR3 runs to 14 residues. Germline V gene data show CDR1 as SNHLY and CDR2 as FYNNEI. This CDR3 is CASSVDSSYNEQFF. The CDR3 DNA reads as TGTGCCAGCAGTGTGGATAGCTCCTACAATGAGCAGTTCTTC.

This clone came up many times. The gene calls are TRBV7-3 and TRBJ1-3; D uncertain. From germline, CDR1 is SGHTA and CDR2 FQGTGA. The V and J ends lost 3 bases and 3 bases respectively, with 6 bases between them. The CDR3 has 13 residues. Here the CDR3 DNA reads TGTGCCAGCAGCTTCAACCATGGAAACACCATATATTTT. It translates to CASSFNHGNTIYF.

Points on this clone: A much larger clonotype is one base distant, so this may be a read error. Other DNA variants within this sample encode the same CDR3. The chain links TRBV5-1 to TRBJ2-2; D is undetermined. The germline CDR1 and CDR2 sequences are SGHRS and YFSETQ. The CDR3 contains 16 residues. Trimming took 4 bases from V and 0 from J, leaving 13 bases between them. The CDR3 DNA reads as TGCGCCAGCAGCCCTTGGCGTAGCTCGAACACCGGGGAGCTGTTTTTT. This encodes CASSPWRSSNTGELFF.

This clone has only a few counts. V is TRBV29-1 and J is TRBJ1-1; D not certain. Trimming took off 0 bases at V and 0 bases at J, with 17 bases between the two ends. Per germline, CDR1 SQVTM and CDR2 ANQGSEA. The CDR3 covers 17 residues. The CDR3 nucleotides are TGCAGCGTTGAAGATCCACACTATGACAAAATGAACACTGAAGCTTTCTTT. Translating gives CSVEDPHYDKMNTEAFF.

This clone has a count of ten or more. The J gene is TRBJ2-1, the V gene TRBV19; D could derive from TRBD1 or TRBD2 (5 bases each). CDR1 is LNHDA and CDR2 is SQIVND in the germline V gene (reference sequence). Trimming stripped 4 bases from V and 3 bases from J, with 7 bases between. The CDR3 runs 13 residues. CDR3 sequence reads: CASSTRGYNEQFF. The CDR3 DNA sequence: TGTGCCAGTAGTACGAGGGGCTACAATGAGCAGTTCTTC. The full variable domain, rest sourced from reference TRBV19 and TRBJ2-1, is DGGITQSPKYLFRKEGQNVTLSCEQNLNHDAMYWYRQDPGQGLRLIYYSQIVNDFQKGDIAEGYSVSREKKESFPLTVTSAQKNPTAFYLCASSTRGYNEQFFGPGTRLTVL.

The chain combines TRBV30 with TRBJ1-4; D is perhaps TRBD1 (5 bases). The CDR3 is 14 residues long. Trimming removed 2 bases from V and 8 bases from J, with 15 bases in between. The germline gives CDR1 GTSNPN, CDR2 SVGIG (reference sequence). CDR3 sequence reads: CAWSRGEEGEKLFF. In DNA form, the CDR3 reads TGTGCCTGGAGTAGAGGGGAAGAGGGGGAAAAACTGTTTTTT.

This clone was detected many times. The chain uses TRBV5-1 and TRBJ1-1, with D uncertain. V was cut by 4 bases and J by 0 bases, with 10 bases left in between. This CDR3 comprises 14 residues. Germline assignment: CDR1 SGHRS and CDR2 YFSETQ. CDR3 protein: CASSKNTLNTEAFF. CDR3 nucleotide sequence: TGCGCCAGCAGCAAAAACACCCTGAACACTGAAGCTTTCTTT. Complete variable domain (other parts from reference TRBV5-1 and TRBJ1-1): KAGVTQTPRYLIKTRGQQVTLSCSPISGHRSVSWYQQTPGQGLQFLFEYFSETQRNKGNFPGRFSGRQFSNSRSEMNVSTLELGDSALYLCASSKNTLNTEAFFGQGTRLTVV.

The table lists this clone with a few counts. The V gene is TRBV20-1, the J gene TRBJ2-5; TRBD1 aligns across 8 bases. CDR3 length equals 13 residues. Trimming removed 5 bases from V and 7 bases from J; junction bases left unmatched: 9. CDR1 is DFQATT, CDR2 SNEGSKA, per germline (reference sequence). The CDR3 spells CSAWTGLGVTQYF. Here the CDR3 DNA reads TGCAGTGCTTGGACAGGGCTGGGTGTGACCCAGTACTTC.

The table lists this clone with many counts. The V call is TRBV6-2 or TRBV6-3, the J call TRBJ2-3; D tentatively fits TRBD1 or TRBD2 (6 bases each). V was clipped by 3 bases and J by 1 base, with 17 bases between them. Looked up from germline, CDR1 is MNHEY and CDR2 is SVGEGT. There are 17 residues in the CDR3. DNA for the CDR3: TGTGCCAGCAGTTATAGAGGGGGGCGAGCTCGCACAGATACGCAGTATTTT. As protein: CASSYRGGRARTDTQYF.

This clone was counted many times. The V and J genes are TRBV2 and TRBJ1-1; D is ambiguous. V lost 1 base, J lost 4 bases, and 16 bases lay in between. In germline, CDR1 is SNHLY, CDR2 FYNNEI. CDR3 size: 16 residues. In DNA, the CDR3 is TGTGCCAGCAGTGAAGGATTCGGCAGCGGGAGCACTGAAGCTTTCTTT. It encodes CASSEGFGSGSTEAFF.

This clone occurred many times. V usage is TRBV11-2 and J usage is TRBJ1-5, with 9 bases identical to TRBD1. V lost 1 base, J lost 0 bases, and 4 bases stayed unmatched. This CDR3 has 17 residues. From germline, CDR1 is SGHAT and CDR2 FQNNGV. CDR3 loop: CASSLGGQGHSNQPQHF. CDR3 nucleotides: TGTGCCAGCAGCTTAGGGGGACAGGGACATAGCAATCAGCCCCAGCATTTT. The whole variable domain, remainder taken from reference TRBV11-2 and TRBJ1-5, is EAGVAQSPRYKIIEKRQSVAFWCNPISGHATLYWYQQILGQGPKLLIQFQNNGVVDDSQLPKDRFSAERLKGVDSTLKIQPAKLEDSAVYLCASSLGGQGHSNQPQHFGDGTRLSIL.

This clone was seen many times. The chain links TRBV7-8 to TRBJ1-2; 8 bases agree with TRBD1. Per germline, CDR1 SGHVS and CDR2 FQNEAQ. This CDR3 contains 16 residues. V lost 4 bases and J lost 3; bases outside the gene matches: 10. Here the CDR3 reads CASSSLSGGLDYGYTF. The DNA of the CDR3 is TGTGCCAGCAGCTCCTTATCAGGGGGCCTTGACTATGGCTACACCTTC. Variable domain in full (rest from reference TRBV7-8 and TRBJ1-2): GAGVSQSPRYKVAKRGQDVALRCDPISGHVSLFWYQQALGQGPEFLTYFQNEAQLDKSGLPSDRFFAERPEGSVSTLKIQRTQQEDSAVYLCASSSLSGGLDYGYTFGSGTRLTVV.

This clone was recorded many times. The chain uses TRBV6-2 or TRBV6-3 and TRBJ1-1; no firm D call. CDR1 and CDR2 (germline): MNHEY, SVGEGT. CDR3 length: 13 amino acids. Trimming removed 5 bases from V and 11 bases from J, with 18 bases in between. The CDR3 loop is CASSPPQSSGAFF. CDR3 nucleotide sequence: TGTGCCAGCAGTCCTCCCCAGTCGTCCGGGGCTTTCTTT.

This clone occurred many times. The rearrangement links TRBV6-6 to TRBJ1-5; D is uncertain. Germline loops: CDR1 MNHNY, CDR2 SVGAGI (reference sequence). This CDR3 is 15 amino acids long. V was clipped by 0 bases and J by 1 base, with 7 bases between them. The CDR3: CASSYSTRSNQPQHF. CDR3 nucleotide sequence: TGTGCCAGCAGTTACTCGACGAGAAGCAATCAGCCCCAGCATTTT.

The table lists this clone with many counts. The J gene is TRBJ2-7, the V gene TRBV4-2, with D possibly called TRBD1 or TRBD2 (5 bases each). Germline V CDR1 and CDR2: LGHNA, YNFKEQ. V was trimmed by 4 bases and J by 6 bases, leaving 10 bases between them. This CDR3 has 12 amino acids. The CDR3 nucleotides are TGTGCCAGCAGCCCAGGGACCCTCGAGCAGTACTTC. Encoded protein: CASSPGTLEQYF.

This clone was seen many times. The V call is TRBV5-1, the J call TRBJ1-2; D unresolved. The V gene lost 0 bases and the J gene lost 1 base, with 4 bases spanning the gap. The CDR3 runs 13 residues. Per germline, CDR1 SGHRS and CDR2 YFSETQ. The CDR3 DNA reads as TGCGCCAGCAGCTTGGGGTATAACTATGGCTACACCTTC. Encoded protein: CASSLGYNYGYTF.

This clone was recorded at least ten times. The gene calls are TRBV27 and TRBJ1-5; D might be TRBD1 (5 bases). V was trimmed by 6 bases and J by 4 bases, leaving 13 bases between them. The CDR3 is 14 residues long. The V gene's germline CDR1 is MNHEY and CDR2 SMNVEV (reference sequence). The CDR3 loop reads CASRSGSGNQPQHF. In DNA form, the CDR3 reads TGTGCCAGCAGATCAGGGTCGGGGAATCAGCCCCAGCATTTT.

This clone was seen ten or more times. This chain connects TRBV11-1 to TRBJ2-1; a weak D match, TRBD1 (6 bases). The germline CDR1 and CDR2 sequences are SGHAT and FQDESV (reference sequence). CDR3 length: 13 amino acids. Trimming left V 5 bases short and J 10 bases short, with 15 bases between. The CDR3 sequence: CASSPRGGREQFF. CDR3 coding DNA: TGTGCCAGCAGCCCCAGGGGCGGGCGAGAGCAGTTCTTC.

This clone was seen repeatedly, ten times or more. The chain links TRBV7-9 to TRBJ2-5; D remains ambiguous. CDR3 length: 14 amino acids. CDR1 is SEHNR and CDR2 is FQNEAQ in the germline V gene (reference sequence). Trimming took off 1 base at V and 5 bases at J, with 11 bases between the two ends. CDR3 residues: CASSLGWTGETQYF. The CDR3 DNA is TGTGCCAGCAGCTTAGGTTGGACCGGGGAGACCCAGTACTTC. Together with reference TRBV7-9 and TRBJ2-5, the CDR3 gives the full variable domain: DTGVSQNPRHKITKRGQNVTFRCDPISEHNRLYWYRQTLGQGPEFLTYFQNEAQLEKSRLLSDRFSAERPKGSFSTLEIQRTEQGDSAMYLCASSLGWTGETQYFGPGTRLLVL.